Below, 21 T cell receptor beta chains from the same sample are listed, as sequenced in a study of blood T cell repertoires in COVID-19 (dated by TCRdb to the early 2020s). The library was produced with the immunoSEQ multiplex PCR assay. TCRdb took this table from immuneACCESS and kept in-frame rearrangements with V and J called. Such tables lack part of the clones; where checked against another copy, unresolved V genes explain under half of the gap, and the rest is unexplained. Present in this sample are about 250,000 clones, 65% to 90% of which were seen just once. The ten largest clones take up less than 20% of the sample. The sample consisted of PBMCs or T cells enriched from blood (not recorded which). The receptors shown here come from a man between 18 and 35 years old who had recovered from COVID-19.

The chain employs TRBV4-2 and TRBJ2-7; TRBD2 matches 7 bases. This CDR3 comprises 13 residues. J lost 10 bases, V lost 0 bases, and 6 bases had no gene match. Germline-derived CDR1 and CDR2 are LGHNA and YNFKEQ. In nucleotides, the CDR3 is TGTGCCAGCAGCCAAGATAGGCGCGGGGGACAGTACTTC. This codes for CASSQDRRGGQYF.

The V gene is TRBV18, the J gene TRBJ2-5; tentatively, D is TRBD1 (6 bases). Trimming took off 6 bases at V and 5 bases at J, with 13 bases between the two ends. Germline CDR1 KGHSH, CDR2 LQKENI. This CDR3 region has 13 residues. The CDR3 protein is CASSSGVTETQYF. DNA of the CDR3: TGTGCCAGCTCGTCAGGGGTTACGGAGACCCAGTACTTC.

The chain carries TRBV7-9 and TRBJ1-5; 8 positions agree with TRBD1. V lost 2 bases and J lost 3; bases outside the gene matches: 3. The CDR3 loop spans 15 amino acids. Germline CDR1 is SEHNR and CDR2 is FQNEAQ (reference sequence). The CDR3 sequence is CASSLSGQDNQPQHF. The CDR3 nucleotides read TGTGCCAGCAGCTTATCGGGACAGGACAATCAGCCCCAGCATTTT.

The genes are TRBV18 and TRBJ2-3, with TRBD2 identical over 8 bases. The CDR3 is 17 amino acids. Germline CDR1 KGHSH, CDR2 LQKENI. The V and J ends lost 3 bases and 2 bases, in that order; junction bases with no gene match: 10. CDR3 sequence (DNA): TGTGCCAGCTCACCTTCCTGGGGACTAGTCTCCACAGATACGCAGTATTTT. Amino acid sequence: CASSPSWGLVSTDTQYF.

V usage is TRBV7-6 and J usage is TRBJ2-7, with 10 bases fitting TRBD2. Germline V CDR1 and CDR2: SGHVS, FNYEAQ. The CDR3 is made up of 16 amino acids. V trimming: 5 bases; J trimming: 2 bases; junction bases outside the gene matches: 9. CDR3 sequence reads: CASSPWTSGTTYEQYF. The CDR3 region has the DNA TGTGCCAGCAGCCCCTGGACTAGCGGCACAACCTACGAGCAGTACTTC. Supplemented by reference TRBV7-6 and TRBJ2-7, the full variable domain reads GAGVSQSPRYKVTKRGQDVALRCDPISGHVSLYWYRQALGQGPEFLTYFNYEAQQDKSGLPNDRFSAERPEGSISTLTIQRTEQRDSAMYRCASSPWTSGTTYEQYFGPGTRLTVT.

This clone was counted once. V usage is TRBV11-2 and J usage is TRBJ2-3; no firm D call. The CDR3 spans 12 residues. Germline V gene data show CDR1 as SGHAT and CDR2 as FQNNGV. Trimming took off 5 bases at V and 6 bases at J, with 9 bases between the two ends. The chain's CDR3 is CASSPLFDTQYF. The CDR3 nucleotides are TGTGCCAGCAGCCCCCTCTTTGATACGCAGTATTTT.

V gene TRBV5-4 combines with J gene TRBJ2-2, with 9 bases aligning to TRBD1. The CDR3 sequence is 16 residues long. Trimming at V came to 3 bases and at J to 3 bases, leaving 6 bases not matched to a gene. Per the germline V gene, CDR1 is SGHNT and CDR2 is YYREEE (reference sequence). The CDR3 DNA follows: TGTGCCAGCAGCTGGGGGACAGGGTGGGACACCGGGGAGCTGTTTTTT. Its translation is CASSWGTGWDTGELFF.

A word on this clone: The identical CDR3 is also encoded by other nucleotide sequences in the sample. The chain uses TRBV3-1 (or the pseudogene TRBV3-2) and TRBJ1-3; D is unresolved. Trimming removed 1 base at V and 1 base at J, with 8 bases between. The CDR3 extends over 15 amino acids. Per the germline V gene, CDR1 is LGHDT and CDR2 is YNNKEL (reference sequence). The CDR3 nucleotides are TGTGCCAGCAGCCAAGTTGGCGGTTCTGGAAACACCATATATTTT. It yields the protein CASSQVGGSGNTIYF.

The rearrangement links TRBV7-2 to TRBJ1-1; no clear D gene. From germline, CDR1 is SGHTA and CDR2 FQGNSA. The CDR3 consists of 13 residues. Trimming cost V 0 bases and J 1 base, with 3 bases left between them. The CDR3 nucleotides read TGTGCCAGCAGCTTAGCCGGGAACACTGAAGCTTTCTTT. Translating it yields CASSLAGNTEAFF.

The chain combines TRBV9 with TRBJ2-2; 9 bases map to TRBD1. This CDR3 spans 17 amino acids. Germline assignment: CDR1 SGDLS and CDR2 YYNGEE. Trimming cost V 0 bases and J 5 bases; bases outside gene matches: 8. CDR3 nucleotides: TGTGCCAGCAGCGTAGGCGGGACAGGGTTTGGGACCGGGGAGCTGTTTTTT. This codes for CASSVGGTGFGTGELFF.

The V and J genes are TRBV18 and TRBJ1-2; TRBD1 agrees at 7 bases. The CDR3 sequence is 15 residues long. V dropped 4 bases and J dropped 0; count of bases not matched to a gene: 5. Germline V CDR1 and CDR2: KGHSH, LQKENI. The CDR3 loop is CASSLDRVANYGYTF. The CDR3 coding sequence is TGTGCCAGCTCACTCGACAGGGTTGCTAACTATGGCTACACCTTC. The full variable domain, its missing parts supplied by reference TRBV18 and TRBJ1-2, is NAGVMQNPRHLVRRRGQEARLRCSPMKGHSHVYWYRQLPEEGLKFMVYLQKENIIDESGMPKERFSAEFPKEGPSILRIQQVVRGDSAAYFCASSLDRVANYGYTFGSGTRLTVV.

The rearrangement joins TRBV6-6 to TRBJ1-6; 8 bases fit TRBD1. V was pared by 5 bases and J by 7 bases, with 16 bases of the junction left unmatched. This CDR3 is 18 amino acids long. Germline V lookup: CDR1 MNHNY, CDR2 SVGAGI (reference sequence). The CDR3 bases are TGTGCCAGCAGTCCATCCCCGCAACAGGGGGTGGGGAATTCACCCCTCCACTTT. Protein: CASSPSPQQGVGNSPLHF.

V usage is TRBV7-2 and J usage is TRBJ1-5; 12 bases are shared with TRBD1. This CDR3 is 16 amino acids long. V lost 5 bases, J lost 7 bases, and 9 bases stayed unmatched. The germline gives CDR1 SGHTA, CDR2 FQGNSA. The CDR3 is CASSPPGTGGQQPQHF. CDR3 DNA: TGTGCCAGCAGCCCTCCCGGGACAGGGGGCCAACAGCCCCAGCATTTT.

The V gene is TRBV6-2 or TRBV6-3, the J gene TRBJ2-7; 7 positions match TRBD1. The junction had 3 bases not matched to a gene; V was cut back by 2 bases and J by 2 bases. CDR3 length equals 14 residues. Germline values: CDR1 MNHEY, CDR2 SVGEGT. This CDR3 is CASSYPGQTYEQYF. CDR3 nucleotides: TGTGCCAGCAGTTACCCGGGACAGACCTACGAGCAGTACTTC.

The V call is TRBV4-2, the J call TRBJ2-3; D may be TRBD2 (7 bases). Germline V lookup: CDR1 LGHNA, CDR2 YNFKEQ. With 0 bases removed from V and 1 base from J, the gap between germline ends came to 17 bases. The CDR3 is 18 amino acids. CDR3: CASSQDIGGGPGTDTQYF. In DNA form, the CDR3 reads TGTGCCAGCAGCCAAGATATAGGGGGGGGGCCGGGCACAGATACGCAGTATTTT.

The gene calls are TRBV27 and TRBJ1-1, with D possibly TRBD1 on 6 matching bases. V dropped 3 bases and J dropped 7 bases, with 12 bases sitting between them. This CDR3 region has 13 residues. CDR1 and CDR2 (germline): MNHEY, SMNVEV (reference sequence). This chain's CDR3 is CASSLGQGYEAFF. DNA for the CDR3: TGTGCCAGCAGTTTGGGTCAGGGGTATGAAGCTTTCTTT.

In this sample, this clone turned up a few times. The chain recombines TRBV29-1 with TRBJ2-1, with TRBD2 matching 10 bases. Trimming took 1 base from V and 8 from J; bases not matched to a gene: 5. This CDR3 has 14 residues. The V gene's germline CDR1 is SQVTM and CDR2 ANQGSEA. The CDR3 protein is CSVEGLAGADEQFF. DNA for the CDR3: TGCAGCGTTGAAGGCCTAGCGGGAGCCGATGAGCAGTTCTTC.

The V call is TRBV28, the J call TRBJ1-1; unclear D gene. The V end was cut by 5 bases, the J end by 1 base, with 11 bases between. This CDR3 region has 14 residues. Germline V gene lookup returns CDR1 MDHEN and CDR2 SYDVKM. The CDR3 nucleotides read TGTGCCAGCAGTGCGGGATTCGAGAACACTGAAGCTTTCTTT. Translation gives CASSAGFENTEAFF.

This clone has just a few counts. The rearrangement uses TRBV19 and TRBJ1-4; 7 positions agree with TRBD1. V was pared by 6 bases and J by 5 bases, with 9 bases of the junction left unmatched. The CDR3 sequence is 15 residues long. Germline-derived CDR1 and CDR2 are LNHDA and SQIVND (reference sequence). CDR3 region: CASSLTGATNEKLFF. DNA for the CDR3: TGTGCCAGTAGCCTTACAGGGGCCACAAATGAAAAACTGTTTTTT.

The chain couples TRBV7-9 to TRBJ2-5; 7 nucleotides align to TRBD1. Germline V lookup: CDR1 SEHNR, CDR2 FQNEAQ (reference sequence). The V segment lost 5 bases and the J segment 5 bases; nucleotides outside the gene matches: 8. The CDR3 is 14 amino acids. This CDR3 reads CASSPTGVEETQYF. CDR3 nucleotides: TGTGCCAGCAGCCCAACAGGGGTTGAGGAGACCCAGTACTTC.

The chain employs TRBV25-1 and TRBJ2-1; 10 nucleotides match TRBD2. The ends lost 4 bases at V and 6 bases at J; junction bases unmatched: 0. The CDR3 totals 13 residues. Germline assignment: CDR1 MGHDK and CDR2 SYGVNS. In DNA, the CDR3 is TGTGCCAGCAGTGGGACTAGCGGCAATGAGCAGTTCTTC. Translating it yields CASSGTSGNEQFF.